This T cell receptor (beta chain) is from a study of OX40 agonist ivuxolimab in advanced cancers. Background on the whole study: Ivuxolimab was an agonistic, fully human IgG2 monoclonal antibody directed against OX40 (CD134), a costimulatory receptor. Intravenous ivuxolimab was administered to patients every 2 weeks at six dose levels: 0.01, 0.1, 0.3, 1.5, 3 and 10 mg/kg. Of the roughly 50 dose-escalation patients, hepatocellular carcinoma was present in 19, melanoma in roughly 15, renal cell carcinoma in 9 and head and neck cancer in 9. In the dose-escalation cohort, approximately 82% of patients were male, and the mean age was roughly 60 years with a range of about 20 to 90. Patients were allowed to have had prior anti-PD-1, anti-PD-L1 or anti-CTLA-4 therapy, and approximately 43% of the dose-escalation patients had previously received checkpoint inhibitors. Partial responses were achieved by three dose-escalation patients, of whom one had hepatocellular carcinoma and two had cutaneous melanoma. Peripheral TCRbeta sequencing aimed to test whether ivuxolimab altered TCR sequence diversity and caused clonal T-cell expansion. The paper reports the monotherapy dose-escalation portion (N of about 47 patients) of the phase I ivuxolimab trial. The paper as a whole reports these results and caveats: In partial responders in the 0.1-3.0 mg/kg groups, normalized peripheral clonal expansion was found to be among the lowest, especially among CD8+ T cells. Which antigens the clonally expanded peripheral T cells were specific for was not determined. At doses from 0.1 to 3.0 mg/kg, clonal expansion was seen in both CD4+ and CD8+ blood T cells between baseline and week 6. After ivuxolimab, expanded clones were on average more numerous among CD8+ T cells than among CD4+ T cells. Low levels of normalized T-cell clonal expansion were also seen in some patients who did not respond.

The trial excluded patients who had a history of autoimmune disease or who were on systemic immunosuppression. Peripheral blood for TCR sequencing was collected from all dose cohorts at baseline, on cycle 4 day 1, and on cycle 7 day 1. The samples were drawn from a first-in-human, open-label, multicenter phase I dose-escalation trial of ivuxolimab. Adults with locally advanced or metastatic head and neck squamous cell, hepatocellular, melanoma or renal cell carcinoma were enrolled in the trial. CD4+ and CD8+ T cells were sorted separately from peripheral blood before TCR sequencing. CDR1 and CDR2 (MNHNS, SASEGT) derive from the germline V gene. Trimming at the junction amounts to 6 bases on V and 6 bases on J, and the germline ends lie 14 bases apart. The CDR3 holds 14 amino acids from the cysteine to the phenylalanine. Only the CDR3 DNA stays, 42 bases, in frame from base 1. As for this clone: Its antigen specificity is not known. One base away there is no much larger clone; base qualities are not given.

To sequence the TCRbeta CDR3 region, genomic DNA was isolated from the sorted cells. TCRbeta CDR3 regions were sequenced using the immunoSEQ Assay. In its TCRdb copy, this immuneACCESS table keeps in-frame sequences only and misses some clones. Where compared with another copy, unresolved V genes explain less than half of these, and the others have no known cause. This sample gives 82,000 or so clones in total; 80% to 95% of them show up just once. The ten top clones hold roughly 0.65% of the sample. The sample in question was CD4+ or CD8+ T cells sorted from blood, obtained in a trial of the OX40 agonist ivuxolimab. The sequence derives from an adult with an advanced solid tumor such as melanoma, head and neck, liver or kidney cancer. In this chain, TRBV6-1 is recombined with TRBJ2-2; the best D guess is TRBD1, with 6 bases matching. DNA sequence: TGTGCCAGCAGCCTGCAGGGGCAGGCCGGGGAGCTGTTTTTT. Its protein reads: CASSLQGQAGELFF.